The clone carrying this T cell receptor (beta chain) was seen repeatedly, ten times or more. Its antigen is as yet unknown. Germline CDR1 KGHSH, CDR2 LQKENI. This CDR3 has 16 amino acids. Trimming shortened V by 0 bases and J by 5 bases, and 16 bases separated the two germline ends. This sample was taken from a study of T cells in Graves' hyperthyroidism and ophthalmopathy. Study-wide results and caveats: The blood repertoire included most of the expanded thyroid clonotypes above 0.001.

The patients, who ranged from 18 to 65 in age, presented with newly diagnosed hyperthyroidism lasting under 2 months. Exclusions: uncontrolled infection, other autoimmune disease, pregnancy, lactation. Diagnosis rested on symptoms, serum thyroxine and TRAb, thyroid ultrasound, and orbital computed tomography. Amplification of TCR beta CDR3 regions was performed using RNA transcripts as template. First-round RT-PCR targeting the TCR CDR3 was performed with the HTBI primer set. MiXCR was run by TCRdb on the multiplex PCR reads, yielding one entry per CDR3 protein. The sample contains more than 300,000 distinct CDR3 sequences, 14% of which appear only once.

The sequenced sample consisted of blood. V and J are TRBV18 and TRBJ1-1; D may be TRBD1 (6 bases). The clonotype comes from a woman aged 60 to 75 with Graves' hyperthyroidism. CDR3 sequence reads: CASSPPGRGGATEAFF. The CDR3, as DNA: TGTGCCAGCTCACCACCGGGCAGGGGAGGAGCGACTGAAGCTTTCTTT.